The rows below give T cell receptor beta chains drawn from one sample of a study of T cells in Graves' hyperthyroidism and ophthalmopathy. TCRdb re-derived calls from the multiplex PCR reads in MiXCR, one entry per CDR3 protein. There are about 200,000 distinct CDR3 sequences in the sample; around 17% occur only once, and about two fifths lies in the top ten. Specimen: blood. The receptors come from a man aged 40-49 years with Graves' hyperthyroidism. The CDR3 runs from the conserved cysteine through the conserved F or W. D genes are given only for firm matches. Expanded clones get a size class; other rows say once, few or many, or leave the size out.

.	TRBV5-8	.	TRBJ1-6	TGTGCCTCAAGAGGGGGTACAGTCTACTCACCCCTCCACTTT	CASRGGTVYSPLHF
.	TRBV3-1	.	TRBJ2-5	TGTGCCAGCAGCCGAGGGACCTGGGCTGAGACCCAGTACTTC	CASSRGTWAETQYF
TRBD1	TRBV6-1	many	TRBJ2-3	TGTGCCAGCAGGGACAGGGGTGTCACAGATACGCAGTATTTT	CASRDRGVTDTQYF
.	TRBV29-1	few	TRBJ2-3	TGCAGCGTTGAGATCGGCCCCGGGGGGCAAGGAGATACGCAGTATTTT	CSVEIGPGGQGDTQYF
.	TRBV19	.	TRBJ2-1	TGTGCCAGTAGTATCGTACACTACAATGAGCAGTTCTTC	CASSIVHYNEQFF
.	TRBV4-1	few	TRBJ2-7	TGCGCCAGCAGCCAATTCTTCCCCGGGGGCTACGAGCAGTACTTC	CASSQFFPGGYEQYF
TRBD1	TRBV20-1	.	TRBJ2-5	TGCAGTGCTAGAGCCCGGACAGGGTCCCAAGAGACCCAGTACTTC	CSARARTGSQETQYF
TRBD1	TRBV28	many	TRBJ2-5	TGTGCCAGCAGCGCGACAGGGTCAGTGGAGACCCAGTACTTC	CASSATGSVETQYF
.	TRBV24-1	many	TRBJ2-2	TGTGCCACCAGTGATCCCGAGGGCCCACTATCAAACACCGGGGAGCTGTTTTTT	CATSDPEGPLSNTGELFF
.	TRBV6-2/TRBV6-3	.	TRBJ2-3	TGTGCCAGCAGTTACGACACCCGCGGGCAGTATTTT	CASSYDTRGQYF
.	TRBV19	few	TRBJ1-2	TGTGCCAGTAGACGCATAGACAGCTCGGGTGGCTACACCTTC	CASRRIDSSGGYTF
.	TRBV10-3	.	TRBJ1-1	TGTGCCATCAGTGAGAGCGCCGGGTTGAACACTGAAGCTTTCTTT	CAISESAGLNTEAFF
.	TRBV7-2	many	TRBJ2-7	TGTGCCAGCAGCCGCGAACTCTACGAGCAGTACTTC	CASSRELYEQYF
.	TRBV4-3	.	TRBJ1-2	TGCGCCAGCAGCCAAGATATTGGCAACTATGGCTACACCTTC	CASSQDIGNYGYTF
TRBD1	TRBV5-1	.	TRBJ2-1	TGCGCCAGCAGCCCGGGACAGGGGGCTTGGAATGAGCAGTTCTTC	CASSPGQGAWNEQFF
.	TRBV5-5	few	TRBJ2-3	TGTGCCAGCAGCTTGGAGGCAGGGGGGACAGATACGCAGTATTTT	CASSLEAGGTDTQYF
TRBD2	TRBV5-1	few	TRBJ2-5	TGCGCCAGCAGCTCGGGACTAGCGGGGCGGGAGACCCAGTACTTC	CASSSGLAGRETQYF
.	TRBV15	few	TRBJ1-2	TGTGCCACCAGCAGAGAAACAGGATATGGCTACACCTTC	CATSRETGYGYTF
.	TRBV28	many	TRBJ1-5	TGTGCCAGCAATGCGGGGGCCCTTAGCAATCAGCCCCAGCATTTT	CASNAGALSNQPQHF
.	TRBV5-1	many	TRBJ2-7	TGCGCCAGCAGCCCAGGGGTCGGCACGCGTGGATACGAGCAGTACTTC	CASSPGVGTRGYEQYF
.	TRBV5-1	.	TRBJ1-2	TGCGCCAGCAGCTTCCCACAGGGATTTAATGGCTACACCTTC	CASSFPQGFNGYTF
TRBD1	TRBV20-1	many	TRBJ1-5	TGCAGTGCCAGACAGGGAGACCAGCCCCAGCATTTT	CSARQGDQPQHF
TRBD1	TRBV7-2	many	TRBJ2-5	TGTGCCAGCAGCAAGAACAGGGGGTTGTGGGAGACCCAGTACTTC	CASSKNRGLWETQYF
.	TRBV30	many	TRBJ1-5	TGTGCCTGGAGTGTTATAGGGAATCAGCCCCAGCATTTT	CAWSVIGNQPQHF
.	TRBV18	many	TRBJ2-7	TGTGCCAGCTCACCACCGTCGGGGGAGCAGTACTTC	CASSPPSGEQYF
.	TRBV11-2	many	TRBJ2-5	TGTGCCAGCAGCTTAGATAGGGAGACCCAGTACTTC	CASSLDRETQYF
.	TRBV20-1	many	TRBJ1-1	TGCAGTGCTAGAATGGTGGGTACTGAAGCTTTCTTT	CSARMVGTEAFF
.	TRBV7-2	.	TRBJ1-5	TGTGCCAGCAGCTTAGCGGCAACTTATAGCAATCAGCCCCAGCATTTT	CASSLAATYSNQPQHF
TRBD1	TRBV2	many	TRBJ1-4	TGTGCCACTAACAGGGGGCAGGGTGAAAAACTGTTTTTT	CATNRGQGEKLFF
.	TRBV9	many	TRBJ2-3	TGTGCCAGCAGCGTAAGAACCCACAGCACAGATACGCAGTATTTT	CASSVRTHSTDTQYF
.	TRBV7-2	many	TRBJ1-2	TGTGCCAGCATAAGTGGGGGCTCCTATGGCTACACCTTC	CASISGGSYGYTF
.	TRBV11-3	many	TRBJ2-3	TGTGCCAGCAGCTTAGGGACCAGGGATACGCAGTATTTT	CASSLGTRDTQYF
.	TRBV15	.	TRBJ2-7	TGTGCCACCAGCAGAGTAAACACGGGTGAGCAGTACTTC	CATSRVNTGEQYF
.	TRBV29-1	many	TRBJ1-5	TGCAGCGTTGTTCCGGGGGCCGGTCAGCCCCAGCATTTT	CSVVPGAGQPQHF
TRBD2	TRBV7-9	many	TRBJ2-3	TGTGCCAGCAGCTTAAAGCGGGGGGGACTGGATACGCAGTATTTT	CASSLKRGGLDTQYF
TRBD1	TRBV6-2/TRBV6-3	few	TRBJ2-5	TGTGCCAGCAGTTACTCGGGGACAGAGGCGACCCAGTACTTC	CASSYSGTEATQYF
.	TRBV5-1	few	TRBJ2-2	TGCGCCAGCAGCTGGCCCCTCAGCTTTGACGAAACGAACACCGGGGAGCTGTTTTTT	CASSWPLSFDETNTGELFF
.	TRBV5-4	many	TRBJ2-3	TGTGCCAGCAGCCACCGGGATACTAGCACAGATACGCAGTATTTT	CASSHRDTSTDTQYF
.	TRBV5-1	many	TRBJ2-3	TGCGCCAGCAGCTTGATAGGAGACTCCACAGATACGCAGTATTTT	CASSLIGDSTDTQYF
TRBD1	TRBV12-3/TRBV12-4	many	TRBJ2-7	TGTGCCAGCAGGAGCGGGACAGGGTACGAGCAGTACTTC	CASRSGTGYEQYF
TRBD1	TRBV30	many	TRBJ2-2	TGTGCCTGGAATAGGGGACAGACCTCCGGGGAGCTGTTTTTT	CAWNRGQTSGELFF
.	TRBV20-1	many	TRBJ1-2	TGCAGTGCTACCCCCGGGAACTTTGAGGGCTATGGCTACACCTTC	CSATPGNFEGYGYTF
.	TRBV6-2/TRBV6-3	few	TRBJ1-3	TGTGCCAGCGCGAGGGCCGCCAGCTCTGGAAACACCATATATTTT	CASARAASSGNTIYF
.	TRBV12-3/TRBV12-4	many	TRBJ1-4	TGTGCCAGCAGTTCTACAGGGTCTGGAGATGAAAAACTGTTTTTT	CASSSTGSGDEKLFF
TRBD1	TRBV7-2	.	TRBJ1-1	TGTGCCAGCAAGCTTAGTGGGGAAGGACAGGGAGGAACTGAAGCTTTCTTT	CASKLSGEGQGGTEAFF
TRBD1	TRBV5-6	many	TRBJ1-2	TGTGCCAGCAGCTCATTGACAGGGCCCTATGGCTACACCTTC	CASSSLTGPYGYTF
.	TRBV11-3	many	TRBJ2-1	TGTGCCAGCAGCTTAGCCGTTGGCAGAGACAATGAGCAGTTCTTC	CASSLAVGRDNEQFF
TRBD2	TRBV7-3	.	TRBJ2-5	TGTGCCAGCAGCCGACTAGCGGGGGGGGCTAATCGGGAGACCCAGTACTTC	CASSRLAGGANRETQYF
.	TRBV7-9	few	TRBJ2-2	TGTGCCAGCAACACCGGGGAGCTGTTTTTT	CASNTGELFF